The sequence of this T cell receptor beta chain was determined in a study of blood T cell repertoires in COVID-19. In the study overall: There were acute and convalescent COVID-19 samples, and they came from the United States, Italy and Spain. PBMCs, B-cell-depleted T cells, or T cells were the source of the cDNA or gDNA that made up the material.

V shed 5 bases and J 9 bases; nucleotides not matched to a gene: 13. The CDR3 covers 14 residues. Germline V gene data show CDR1 as MNHNY and CDR2 as SVGAGI (reference sequence). Assay used: immunoSEQ multiplex PCR; TCRdb lists only in-frame clones, some missing. The table shows under 50,000 clones, with around nine tenths occurring only once. This TCR was recovered from a man between 65 and 80 years old with active COVID-19. The sequencing input was peripheral blood. The V gene is TRBV6-6, the J gene TRBJ2-7; the match to TRBD1 covers 7 bases. The CDR3 spells CASSETGTSTGQYF. The CDR3 DNA reads as TGTGCCAGCAGTGAGACAGGGACCTCTACCGGGCAGTACTTC.